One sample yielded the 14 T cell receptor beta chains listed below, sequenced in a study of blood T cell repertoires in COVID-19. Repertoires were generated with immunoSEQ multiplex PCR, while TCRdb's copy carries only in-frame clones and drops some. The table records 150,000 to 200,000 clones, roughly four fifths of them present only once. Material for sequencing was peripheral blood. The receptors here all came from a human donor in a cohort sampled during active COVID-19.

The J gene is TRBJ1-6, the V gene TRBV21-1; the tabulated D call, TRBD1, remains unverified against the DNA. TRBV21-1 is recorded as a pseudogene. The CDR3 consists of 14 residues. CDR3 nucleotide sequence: TGTGCCAGCAGCAGGGACAGGGGTAATTCACCCCTCCACTTT. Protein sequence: CASSRDRGNSPLHF.

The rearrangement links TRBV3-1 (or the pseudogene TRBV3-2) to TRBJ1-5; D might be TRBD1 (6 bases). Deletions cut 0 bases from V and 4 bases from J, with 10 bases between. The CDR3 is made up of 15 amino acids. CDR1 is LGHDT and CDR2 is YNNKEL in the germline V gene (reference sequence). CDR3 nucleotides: TGTGCCAGCAGCCAAGATGTCAGGGGTAATCAGCCCCAGCATTTT. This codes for CASSQDVRGNQPQHF.

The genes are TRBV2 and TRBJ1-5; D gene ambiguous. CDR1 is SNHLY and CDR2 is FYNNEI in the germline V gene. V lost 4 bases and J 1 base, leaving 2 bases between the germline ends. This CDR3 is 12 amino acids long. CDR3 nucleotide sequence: TGTGCCAGCAGTGCGAGCAATCAGCCCCAGCATTTT. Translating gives CASSASNQPQHF.

In DNA, the CDR3 is TGTGCCAGCAGCTCAGTCGCTAGCGGGTTCTCCTACGAGCAGTACTTC. It translates to CASSSVASGFSYEQYF. The chain has TRBV7-2 and TRBJ2-7; TRBD2 aligns across 8 bases. Germline V gene data show CDR1 as SGHTA and CDR2 as FQGNSA. With 4 bases clipped from V and 0 bases from J, the junction kept 8 bases outside the gene matches. This CDR3 is 16 amino acids long.

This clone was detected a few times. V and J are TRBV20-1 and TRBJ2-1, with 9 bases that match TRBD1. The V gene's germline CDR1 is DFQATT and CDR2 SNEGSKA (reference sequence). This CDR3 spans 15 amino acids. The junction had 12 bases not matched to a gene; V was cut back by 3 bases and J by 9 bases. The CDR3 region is CSASFPGTGSIEQFF. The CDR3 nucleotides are TGCAGTGCTAGTTTTCCCGGGACAGGGTCCATTGAGCAGTTCTTC.

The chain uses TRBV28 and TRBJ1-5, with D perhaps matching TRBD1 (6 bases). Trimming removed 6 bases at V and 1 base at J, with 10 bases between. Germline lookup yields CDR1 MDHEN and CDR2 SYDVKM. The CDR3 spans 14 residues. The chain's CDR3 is CASSWGHSNQPQHF. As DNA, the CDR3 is TGTGCCAGCAGCTGGGGGCACAGCAATCAGCCCCAGCATTTT.

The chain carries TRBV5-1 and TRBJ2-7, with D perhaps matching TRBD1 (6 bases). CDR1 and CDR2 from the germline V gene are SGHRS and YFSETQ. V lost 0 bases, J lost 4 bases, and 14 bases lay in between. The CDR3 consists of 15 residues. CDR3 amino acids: CASSLAGTWEYEQYF. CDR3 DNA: TGCGCCAGCAGCTTGGCCGGGACATGGGAGTACGAGCAGTACTTC.

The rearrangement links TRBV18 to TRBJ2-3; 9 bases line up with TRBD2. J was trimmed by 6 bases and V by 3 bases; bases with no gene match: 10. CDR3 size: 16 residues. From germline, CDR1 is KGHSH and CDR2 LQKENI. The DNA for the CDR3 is TGTGCCAGCTCACCGAGCGCGCGGGGGGGCCGGGATACGCAGTATTTT. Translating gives CASSPSARGGRDTQYF. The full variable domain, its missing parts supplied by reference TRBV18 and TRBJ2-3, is NAGVMQNPRHLVRRRGQEARLRCSPMKGHSHVYWYRQLPEEGLKFMVYLQKENIIDESGMPKERFSAEFPKEGPSILRIQQVVRGDSAAYFCASSPSARGGRDTQYFGPGTRLTVL.

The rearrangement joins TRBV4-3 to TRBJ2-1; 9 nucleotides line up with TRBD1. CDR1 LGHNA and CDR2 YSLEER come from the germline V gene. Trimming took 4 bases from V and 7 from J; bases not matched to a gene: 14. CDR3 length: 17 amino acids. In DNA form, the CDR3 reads TGCGCCAGCAGCCCACATCTCCGGACAGGGGTAGGAAATGAGCAGTTCTTC. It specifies CASSPHLRTGVGNEQFF.

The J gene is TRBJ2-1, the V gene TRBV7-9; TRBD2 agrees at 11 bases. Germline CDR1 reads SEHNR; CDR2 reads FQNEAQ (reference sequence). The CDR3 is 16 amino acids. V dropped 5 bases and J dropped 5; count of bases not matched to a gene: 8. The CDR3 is CASSPRETSGNNEQFF. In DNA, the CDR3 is TGTGCCAGCAGCCCAAGAGAGACTAGCGGGAACAATGAGCAGTTCTTC.

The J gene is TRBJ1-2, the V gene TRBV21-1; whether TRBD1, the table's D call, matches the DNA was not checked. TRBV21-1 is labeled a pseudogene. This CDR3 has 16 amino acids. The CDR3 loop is CASVQAAQRTNYGYTF. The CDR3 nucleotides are TGTGCCAGCGTTCAGGCCGCTCAAAGGACTAACTATGGCTACACCTTC.

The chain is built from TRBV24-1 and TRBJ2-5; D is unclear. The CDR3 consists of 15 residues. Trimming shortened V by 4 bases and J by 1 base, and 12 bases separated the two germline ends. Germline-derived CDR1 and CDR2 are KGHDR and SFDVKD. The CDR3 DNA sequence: TGTGCCACCAGTGAACGTCGGGTCTCCCAAGAGACCCAGTACTTC. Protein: CATSERRVSQETQYF.

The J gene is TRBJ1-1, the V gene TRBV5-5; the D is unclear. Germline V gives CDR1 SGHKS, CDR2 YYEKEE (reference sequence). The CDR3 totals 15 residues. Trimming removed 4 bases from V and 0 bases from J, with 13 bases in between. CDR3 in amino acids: CASSGSGRMNTEAFF. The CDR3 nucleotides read TGTGCCAGCAGCGGCAGCGGACGCATGAACACTGAAGCTTTCTTT.

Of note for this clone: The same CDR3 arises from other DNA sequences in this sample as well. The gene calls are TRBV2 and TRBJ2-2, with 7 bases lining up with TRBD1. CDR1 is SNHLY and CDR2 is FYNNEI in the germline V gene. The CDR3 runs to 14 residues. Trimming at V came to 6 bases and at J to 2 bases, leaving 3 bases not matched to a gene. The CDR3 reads CASRDRVNTGELFF. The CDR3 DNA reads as TGTGCCAGCAGAGACAGGGTTAACACCGGGGAGCTGTTTTTT.